The sequence of this T cell receptor beta chain was determined in a study of blood T cell repertoires in COVID-19. In the study overall: Nucleic acid was either cDNA or gDNA, and it came from T cells, B-cell-depleted T cells, or PBMCs.

In the original analysis: Using reference gene primer amplification, nucleated cell counts were estimated. Only in-frame clones appear in the TCRdb table, and some are missing; sequencing was by immunoSEQ multiplex PCR. The V and J calls and clone size are taken from that table; D and trimming were inferred from the DNA. The data show 200,000 to 250,000 clones, about 85% seen once. Germline values: CDR1 LNHDA, CDR2 SQIVND (reference sequence). This CDR3 contains 19 residues. J was trimmed by 9 bases and V by 1 base; bases with no gene match: 15. Sequenced: peripheral blood. This sequence originates from a woman aged 18-30 years who had recovered from COVID-19. This rearrangement joins TRBV19 to TRBJ2-1; 13 bases map to TRBD2. CDR3 coding DNA: TGTGCCAGTAGTATAGCAGTTACTACTAGCGGGAGGGGAAAAGGTGAGCAGTTCTTC. Protein sequence: CASSIAVTTSGRGKGEQFF.